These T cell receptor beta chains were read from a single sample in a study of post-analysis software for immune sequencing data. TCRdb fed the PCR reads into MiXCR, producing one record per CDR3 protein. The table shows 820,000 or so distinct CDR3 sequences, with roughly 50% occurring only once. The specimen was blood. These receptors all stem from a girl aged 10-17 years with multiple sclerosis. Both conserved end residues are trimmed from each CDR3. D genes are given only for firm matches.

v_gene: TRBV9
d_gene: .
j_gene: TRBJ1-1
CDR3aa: ASSARPGGPEAF

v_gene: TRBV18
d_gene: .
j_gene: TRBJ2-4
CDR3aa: ASSPSRTLYDWY

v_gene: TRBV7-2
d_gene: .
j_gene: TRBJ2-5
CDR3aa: ASSSLLQETQY

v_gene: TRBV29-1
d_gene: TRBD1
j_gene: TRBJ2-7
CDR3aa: SVRDRASEQY

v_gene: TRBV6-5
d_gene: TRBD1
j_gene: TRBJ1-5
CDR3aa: ASSYDRVQPQH

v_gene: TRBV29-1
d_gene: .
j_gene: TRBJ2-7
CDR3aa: SVGPLGVYEQY

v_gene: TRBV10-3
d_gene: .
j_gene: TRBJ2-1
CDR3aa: AISRQVPSYNEQF

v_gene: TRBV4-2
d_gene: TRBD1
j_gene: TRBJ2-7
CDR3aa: ASSQPPGTGEDEQY

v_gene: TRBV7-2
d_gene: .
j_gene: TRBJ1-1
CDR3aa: ASTTSPGAGGEAF

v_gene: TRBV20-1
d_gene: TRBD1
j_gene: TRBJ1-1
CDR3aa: SARLGQGNTEAF

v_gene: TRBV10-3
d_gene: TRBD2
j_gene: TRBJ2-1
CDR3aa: AISPLAGEYDEQF

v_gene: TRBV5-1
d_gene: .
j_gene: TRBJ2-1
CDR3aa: ASSLAPDSYNEQF

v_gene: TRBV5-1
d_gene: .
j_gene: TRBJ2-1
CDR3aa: ASSFTVALYNEQF

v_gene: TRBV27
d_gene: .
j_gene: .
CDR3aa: ASTQEGLGGEQY

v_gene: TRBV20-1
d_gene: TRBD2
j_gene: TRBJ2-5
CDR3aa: SAATSGAIWETQY

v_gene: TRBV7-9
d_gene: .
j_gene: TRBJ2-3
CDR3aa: ASSPTRTDTQY

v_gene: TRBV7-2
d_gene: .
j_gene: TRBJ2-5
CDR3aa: ASSLGEAETQY

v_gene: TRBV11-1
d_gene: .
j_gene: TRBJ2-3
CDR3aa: ASSLDMWGTDTQY

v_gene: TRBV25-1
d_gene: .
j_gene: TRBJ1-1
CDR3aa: ASAAPRGARDTEAF

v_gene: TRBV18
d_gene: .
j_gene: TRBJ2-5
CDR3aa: ASSPGVLAAGDETQY

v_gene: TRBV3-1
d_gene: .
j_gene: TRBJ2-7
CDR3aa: ASSQASYEQY

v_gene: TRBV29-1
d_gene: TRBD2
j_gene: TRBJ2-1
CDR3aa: SAAPAGAGYNEQF

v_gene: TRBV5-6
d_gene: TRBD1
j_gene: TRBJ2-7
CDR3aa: ASSHIQGPGEQY

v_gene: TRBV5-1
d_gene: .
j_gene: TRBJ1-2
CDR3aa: ASSMSGQIIMYGYT

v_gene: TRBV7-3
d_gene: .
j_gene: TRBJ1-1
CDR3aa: ASSLSRAKTEAF

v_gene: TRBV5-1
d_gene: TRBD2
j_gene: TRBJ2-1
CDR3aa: ASSRTSGSISYNEQF

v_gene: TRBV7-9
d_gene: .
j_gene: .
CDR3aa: ASSLGGGTPSSETQY

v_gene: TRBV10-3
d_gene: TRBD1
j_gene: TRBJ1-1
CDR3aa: AISRDRAGAF

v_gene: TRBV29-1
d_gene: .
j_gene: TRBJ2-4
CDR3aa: SVVSRATKNIQY

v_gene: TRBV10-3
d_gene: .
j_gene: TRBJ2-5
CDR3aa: AISADHEQY

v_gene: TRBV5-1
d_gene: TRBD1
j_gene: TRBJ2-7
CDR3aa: ASSRGQTLSYEQY

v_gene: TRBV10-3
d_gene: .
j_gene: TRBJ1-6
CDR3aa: AISEGSSYNSPLH

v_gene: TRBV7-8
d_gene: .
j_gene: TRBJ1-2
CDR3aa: ASSLKQSNYGYT

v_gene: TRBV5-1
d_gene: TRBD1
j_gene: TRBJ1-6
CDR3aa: ASSSVGRQGSDSPLH

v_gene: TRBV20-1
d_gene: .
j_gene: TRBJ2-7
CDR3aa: SARPQGGRGSSYEQY

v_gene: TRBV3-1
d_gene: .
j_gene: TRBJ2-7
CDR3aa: ASSQDRGYEQY

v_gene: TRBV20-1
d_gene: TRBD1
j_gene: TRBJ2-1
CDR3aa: SASEIKTGGHEQF

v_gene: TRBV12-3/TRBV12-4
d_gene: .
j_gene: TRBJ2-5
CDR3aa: ASSLLGPQETQY

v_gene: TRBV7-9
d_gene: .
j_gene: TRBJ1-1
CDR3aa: ASILGQNTEAF

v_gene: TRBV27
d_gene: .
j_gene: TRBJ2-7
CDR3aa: TSSFDRGGGYEQY

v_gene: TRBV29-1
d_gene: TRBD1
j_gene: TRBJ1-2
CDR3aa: SVGGFGQDDYGYT

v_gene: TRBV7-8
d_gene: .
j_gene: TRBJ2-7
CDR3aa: ASSLARQEQY

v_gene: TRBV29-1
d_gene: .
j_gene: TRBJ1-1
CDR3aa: SASTRLGDTEAF

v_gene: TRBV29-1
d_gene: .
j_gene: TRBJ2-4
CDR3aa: SVRGDIQY

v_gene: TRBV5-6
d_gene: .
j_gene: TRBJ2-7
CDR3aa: ASSGTDGYEQY

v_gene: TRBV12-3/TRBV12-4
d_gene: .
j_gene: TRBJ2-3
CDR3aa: ASSTSTRTQY

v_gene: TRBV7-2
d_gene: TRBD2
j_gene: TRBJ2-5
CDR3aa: ASSHGLVQETQY

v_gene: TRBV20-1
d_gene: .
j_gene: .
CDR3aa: SASRPGGLTYEQY

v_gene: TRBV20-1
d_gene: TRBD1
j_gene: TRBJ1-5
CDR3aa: SASRQGVGQPQH

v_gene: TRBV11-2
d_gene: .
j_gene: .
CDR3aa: ASSAGLRGTGEQY

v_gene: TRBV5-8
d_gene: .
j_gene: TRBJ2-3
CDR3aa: ASSLAQRAPDTQY

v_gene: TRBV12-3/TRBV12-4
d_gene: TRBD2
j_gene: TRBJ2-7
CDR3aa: ASSLRLRTSGSREQY

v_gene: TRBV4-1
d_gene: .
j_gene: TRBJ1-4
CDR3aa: ASSQGRATNEKLF